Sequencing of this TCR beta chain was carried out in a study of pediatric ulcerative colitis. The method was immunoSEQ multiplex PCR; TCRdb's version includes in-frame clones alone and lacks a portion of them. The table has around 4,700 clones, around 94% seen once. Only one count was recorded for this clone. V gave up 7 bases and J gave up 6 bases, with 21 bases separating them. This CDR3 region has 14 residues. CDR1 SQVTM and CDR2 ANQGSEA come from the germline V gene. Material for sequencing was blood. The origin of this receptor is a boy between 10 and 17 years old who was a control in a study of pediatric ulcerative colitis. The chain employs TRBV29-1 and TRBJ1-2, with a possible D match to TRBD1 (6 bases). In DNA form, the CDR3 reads TGCAGCGCACCCTCACCGGGGGGCATAAATGGCTACACCTTC. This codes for CSAPSPGGINGYTF.